Here is one TCR beta chain with its context. This CDR3 spans 17 amino acids. Germline assignment: CDR1 ENHRY and CDR2 SYGVKD. The J segment lost 4 bases and the V segment lost 7 bases, leaving 10 bases of the junction unmatched. This specimen belongs to a study of blood T cell repertoires in COVID-19. About the study: COVID-19 samples from acute and convalescent phases originated in the United States, Italy and Spain. T cells, B-cell-depleted T cells, or PBMCs provided the cDNA or gDNA that served as material.

Under the authors' procedure: Estimated nucleated cell counts came from reference gene primer amplification. Sequencing used immunoSEQ multiplex PCR; TCRdb keeps in-frame clones, though not all of them. The V and J calls and clone size come from that table; D and trimming were worked out from the DNA. The sample lists some 160,000 clones; around 82% were seen once. Input material: peripheral blood. This TCR derives from a woman of 80 years or more with acute or convalescent COVID-19. The V and J genes are TRBV10-3 and TRBJ2-3; 14 nucleotides align to TRBD2. The CDR3 reads CAIKRGGLAGAPDTQYF. DNA of the CDR3: TGTGCCATCAAGAGGGGGGGACTAGCGGGAGCTCCAGATACGCAGTATTTT.